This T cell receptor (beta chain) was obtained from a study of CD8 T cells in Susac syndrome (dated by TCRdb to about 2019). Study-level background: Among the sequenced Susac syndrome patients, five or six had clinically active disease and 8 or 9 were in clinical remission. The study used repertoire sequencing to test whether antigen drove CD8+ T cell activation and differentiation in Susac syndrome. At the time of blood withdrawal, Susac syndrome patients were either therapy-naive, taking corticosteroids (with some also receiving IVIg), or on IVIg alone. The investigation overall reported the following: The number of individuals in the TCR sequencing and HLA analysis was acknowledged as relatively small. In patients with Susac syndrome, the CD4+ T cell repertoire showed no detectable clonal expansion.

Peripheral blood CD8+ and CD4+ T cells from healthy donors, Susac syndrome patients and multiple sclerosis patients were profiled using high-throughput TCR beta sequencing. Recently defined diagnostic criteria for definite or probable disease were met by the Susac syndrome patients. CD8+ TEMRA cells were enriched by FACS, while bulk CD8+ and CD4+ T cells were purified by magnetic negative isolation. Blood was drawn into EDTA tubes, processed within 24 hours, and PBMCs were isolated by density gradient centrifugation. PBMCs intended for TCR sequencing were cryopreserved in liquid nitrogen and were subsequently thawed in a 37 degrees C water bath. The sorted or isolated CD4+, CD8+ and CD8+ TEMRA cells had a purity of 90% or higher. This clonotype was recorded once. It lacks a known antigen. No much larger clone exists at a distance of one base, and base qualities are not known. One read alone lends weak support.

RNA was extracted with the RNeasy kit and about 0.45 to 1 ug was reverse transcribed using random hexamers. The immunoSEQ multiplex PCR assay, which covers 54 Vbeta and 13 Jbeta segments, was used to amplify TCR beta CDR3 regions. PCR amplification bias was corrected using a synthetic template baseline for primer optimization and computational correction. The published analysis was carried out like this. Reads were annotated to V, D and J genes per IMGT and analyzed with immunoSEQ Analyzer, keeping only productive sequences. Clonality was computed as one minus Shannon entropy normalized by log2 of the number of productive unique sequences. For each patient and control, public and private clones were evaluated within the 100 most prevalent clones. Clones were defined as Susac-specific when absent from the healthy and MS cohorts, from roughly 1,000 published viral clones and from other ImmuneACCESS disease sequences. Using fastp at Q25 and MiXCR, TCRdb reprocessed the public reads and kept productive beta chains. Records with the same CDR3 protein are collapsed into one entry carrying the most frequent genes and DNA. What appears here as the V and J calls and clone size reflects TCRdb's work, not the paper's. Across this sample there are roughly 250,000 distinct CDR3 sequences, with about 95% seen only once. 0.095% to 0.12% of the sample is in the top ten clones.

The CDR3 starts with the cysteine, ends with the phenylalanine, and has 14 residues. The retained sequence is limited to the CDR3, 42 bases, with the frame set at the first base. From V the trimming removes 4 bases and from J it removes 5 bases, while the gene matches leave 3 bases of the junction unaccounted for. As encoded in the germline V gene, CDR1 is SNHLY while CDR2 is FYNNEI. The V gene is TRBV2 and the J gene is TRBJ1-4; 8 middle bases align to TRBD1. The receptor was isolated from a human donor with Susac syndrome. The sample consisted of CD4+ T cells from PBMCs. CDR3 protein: CASSARQGNEKLFF. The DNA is TGTGCCAGCAGTGCTCGACAGGGGAATGAAAAACTGTTTTTT.